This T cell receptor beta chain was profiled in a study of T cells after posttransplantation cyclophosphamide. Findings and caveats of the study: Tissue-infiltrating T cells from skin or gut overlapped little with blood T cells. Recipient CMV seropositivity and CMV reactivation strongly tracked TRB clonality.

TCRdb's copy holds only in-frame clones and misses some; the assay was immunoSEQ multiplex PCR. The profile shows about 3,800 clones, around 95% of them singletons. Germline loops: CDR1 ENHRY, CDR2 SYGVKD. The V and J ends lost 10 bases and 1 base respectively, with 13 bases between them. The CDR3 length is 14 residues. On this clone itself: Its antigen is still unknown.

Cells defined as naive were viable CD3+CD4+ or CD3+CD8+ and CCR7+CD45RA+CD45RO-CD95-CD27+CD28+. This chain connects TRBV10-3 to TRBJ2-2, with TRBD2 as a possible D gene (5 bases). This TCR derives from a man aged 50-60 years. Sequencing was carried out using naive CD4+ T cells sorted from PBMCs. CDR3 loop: CATTPRGNTGELFF. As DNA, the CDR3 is TGTGCCACCACTCCTCGGGGGAACACCGGGGAGCTGTTTTTT.